One TCR beta chain is described in this entry. Its antigen remains unidentified. The sample comes from a study of OX40 agonist ivuxolimab in advanced cancers. Study overall: People in dose escalation had one of these cancers: hepatocellular carcinoma, melanoma, renal cell or head and neck cancer.

Study-wide findings and caveats: Among the lowest peripheral clonal expansion occurred in 0.1-3.0 mg/kg partial responders. Among the nonresponders, some also had low normalized T-cell clonal expansion.

The method was immunoSEQ multiplex PCR; TCRdb's version includes in-frame clones alone and lacks a portion of them. Among 35,000 to 55,000 clones listed, 90% to 95% were seen once. Excluded were patients having autoimmune disease history or systemic immunosuppression. Trimming removed 4 bases from V and 3 bases from J, with 16 bases in between. The CDR3 length is 15 residues. Germline CDR1 SNHLY, CDR2 FYNNEI. The specimen comprised CD4+ or CD8+ T cells sorted from blood, sampled in a trial of the OX40 agonist ivuxolimab. The chain couples TRBV2 to TRBJ2-7; D possibly matches TRBD1 or TRBD2 (5 bases each). The sequence came from an adult with an advanced solid tumor such as melanoma, head and neck, liver or kidney cancer. The CDR3 DNA sequence: TGTGCCAGCAGTGCGGGGCCCCTGCCCCTCTACGAGCAGTACTTC. It yields the protein CASSAGPLPLYEQYF.